Here is one T cell receptor beta chain with its context. Its target is not known. The data are from a study of cytomegalovirus exposure and HLA in healthy donors. Points from the study as a whole: In a later analysis, the majority of CMV-associated beta chains seemingly showed HLA restriction. There were reportedly fewer N-insertions in an Asian-associated ancestry cluster than the approximately 670-donor mean, in a later analysis.

13 Jbeta primers and 60 Vbeta primers were used for the PCR. The assay was immunoSEQ multiplex PCR, and TCRdb's table has in-frame clones only and misses some. The table includes 150,000 to 200,000 clones, 65% to 85% detected once. Per the germline V gene, CDR1 is LGHNA and CDR2 is YSLEER. The CDR3 spans 16 residues. Trimming stripped 0 bases from V and 4 bases from J, with 13 bases between. What was sequenced was PBMCs. The origin of this receptor is a woman in her thirties or forties in good health and CMV-seropositive. This sequence joins TRBV4-3 and TRBJ1-5, with D unresolved. This CDR3 is CASSQDRFGKNQPQHF. The CDR3 DNA reads as TGCGCCAGCAGCCAAGATCGTTTCGGGAAAAATCAGCCCCAGCATTTT.